Following are 28 T cell receptor beta chains from one sample sequenced in a study of shared clonotypes between healthy human individuals. Only in-frame clones appear in the TCRdb table, and some are missing; sequencing was by immunoSEQ multiplex PCR. The repertoire holds 650,000 to 800,000 clones, with over 60% as singletons. Sequences were obtained from memory CD4+ T cells sorted from blood. Subset indicated: CD45RA-negative fraction. The receptor source for this set is a woman in her twenties or thirties in good health.

J is TRBJ2-5 and V is TRBV4-2; 7 bases fit TRBD2. The germline CDR1 and CDR2 sequences are LGHNA and YNFKEQ. V lost 2 bases to trimming and J lost 0 bases; unmatched junction nucleotides: 12. This CDR3 region has 18 residues. As DNA, the CDR3 is TGTGCCAGCAGCCAACGGACTGGTGGGCTAGCGGACCAAGAGACCCAGTACTTC. It codes for CASSQRTGGLADQETQYF.

The chain links TRBV6-1 to TRBJ2-1; 11 nucleotides match TRBD2. The ends lost 2 bases at V and 7 bases at J; junction bases unmatched: 4. This CDR3 is 15 amino acids long. In germline, CDR1 is MNHNS, CDR2 SASEGT. CDR3 bases: TGTGCCAGCAGTGAAAGGGGACTAGCGGCTAATGAGCAGTTCTTC. Protein sequence: CASSERGLAANEQFF.

The chain combines TRBV30 with TRBJ2-7, with 9 bases aligning to TRBD1. V was clipped by 2 bases and J by 4 bases; unmatched bases: 3. This CDR3 spans 13 amino acids. Germline V gene lookup returns CDR1 GTSNPN and CDR2 SVGIG (reference sequence). The CDR3 reads CAWSSGQGYEQYF. CDR3 in DNA: TGTGCCTGGAGTTCTGGACAGGGGTACGAGCAGTACTTC.

The chain uses TRBV2 and TRBJ2-2, with TRBD2 matching over 10 bases. The CDR3 length is 18 residues. Trimming cost V 1 base and J 5 bases; bases outside gene matches: 10. CDR1 is SNHLY, CDR2 FYNNEI, per germline. This CDR3 is CASSEVSLAGDRTGELFF. The CDR3 region has the DNA TGTGCCAGCAGTGAAGTCTCCCTAGCGGGAGATAGGACCGGGGAGCTGTTTTTT.

Only a few counts were recorded for this clone. Other DNA sequences in this sample translate to the same CDR3. The chain is built from TRBV18 and TRBJ2-2; D gene uncertain. Germline lookup yields CDR1 KGHSH and CDR2 LQKENI. This CDR3 region has 14 residues. Trimming cost V 2 bases and J 4 bases, with 8 bases left between them. For the CDR3, the DNA is TGTGCCAGCTCACCAGGGCAGCGCACCGGGGAGCTGTTTTTT. It translates to CASSPGQRTGELFF.

The chain joins TRBV11-1 to TRBJ2-1, with D unresolved. Germline CDR1 and CDR2: SGHAT and FQDESV (reference sequence). CDR3 length equals 11 residues. Trimming removed 5 bases from V and 3 bases from J, with 2 bases in between. The DNA of the CDR3 is TGTGCCAGCAGCAACTACAATGAGCAGTTCTTC. Encoded protein: CASSNYNEQFF.

This sequence joins TRBV18 and TRBJ2-7; D perhaps matches TRBD1 (5 bases). Trimming pared 3 bases from V and 6 bases from J, leaving 18 bases between. Per the germline V gene, CDR1 is KGHSH and CDR2 is LQKENI. The CDR3 has 15 residues. CDR3 loop: CASSPSTALTSEQYF. Written as DNA, the CDR3 is TGTGCCAGCTCACCCTCGACAGCCTTGACCTCCGAGCAGTACTTC. The complete variable domain, with remaining parts taken from reference TRBV18 and TRBJ2-7, reads NAGVMQNPRHLVRRRGQEARLRCSPMKGHSHVYWYRQLPEEGLKFMVYLQKENIIDESGMPKERFSAEFPKEGPSILRIQQVVRGDSAAYFCASSPSTALTSEQYFGPGTRLTVT.

The V and J genes are TRBV7-2 and TRBJ2-1, with 8 bases matching TRBD2. The CDR3 is made up of 16 amino acids. CDR1 and CDR2 (germline): SGHTA, FQGNSA. The V gene end was trimmed by 4 bases and the J gene end by 0 bases; junction bases not matched to a gene: 5. In nucleotides, the CDR3 is TGTGCCAGCAGCTACCATAGCGGGGCCTCCTACAATGAGCAGTTCTTC. This gives the protein CASSYHSGASYNEQFF.

V is TRBV4-2 and J is TRBJ2-1, with 14 bases identical to TRBD2. Germline V lookup: CDR1 LGHNA, CDR2 YNFKEQ. This CDR3 region has 17 residues. The ends lost 1 base at V and 9 bases at J; junction bases unmatched: 8. CDR3 coding DNA: TGTGCCAGCAGCCAAGTCCCGGGACTAGCGGGAGATGGTGAGCAGTTCTTC. Its protein is CASSQVPGLAGDGEQFF.

This clone was detected only a few times. The CDR3 loop reads CASSHDSDRSRQYF. The CDR3 bases are TGTGCCAGCAGCCACGACTCGGACAGATCGCGGCAGTACTTC. The V and J genes are TRBV14 and TRBJ2-7; the D gene is possibly TRBD1 (6 bases). The V gene lost 3 bases and the J gene lost 9 bases, with 18 bases spanning the gap. Germline assignment: CDR1 SGHDN and CDR2 FVKESK. The CDR3 runs to 14 residues.

As for this clone: This sample includes further DNA sequences coding for the same CDR3. V is TRBV28 and J is TRBJ2-1; D remains unclear. The germline gives CDR1 MDHEN, CDR2 SYDVKM. This CDR3 comprises 12 residues. V shed 1 base and J shed 2 bases, with 0 bases lying between them. As DNA, the CDR3 is TGTGCCAGCAGTTTATCCTACAATGAGCAGTTCTTC. Translation: CASSLSYNEQFF.

The rearrangement uses TRBV28 and TRBJ1-5; 11 bases agree with TRBD1. The germline V gene has CDR1 MDHEN and CDR2 SYDVKM. The ends lost 6 bases at V and 7 bases at J; junction bases unmatched: 8. CDR3 length: 15 amino acids. The CDR3 reads CASSSGQGAWQPQHF. The DNA for the CDR3 is TGTGCCAGCAGCTCCGGACAGGGGGCATGGCAGCCCCAGCATTTT. The full variable domain, with the rest looked up from reference TRBV28 and TRBJ1-5, is DVKVTQSSRYLVKRTGEKVFLECVQDMDHENMFWYRQDPGLGLRLIYFSYDVKMKEKGDIPEGYSVSREKKERFSLILESASTNQTSMYLCASSSGQGAWQPQHFGDGTRLSIL.

The chain couples TRBV5-1 to TRBJ1-3; D not certain. The V gene lost 0 bases and the J gene lost 4 bases, with 8 bases spanning the gap. CDR3 length: 14 amino acids. The V gene's germline CDR1 is SGHRS and CDR2 YFSETQ. CDR3 DNA: TGCGCCAGCAGCTTGGGGGCTCCCGGAAACACCATATATTTT. Translated: CASSLGAPGNTIYF.

This clone was counted a few times. This chain joins TRBV10-3 and TRBJ2-5, with no clear D. From germline, CDR1 is ENHRY and CDR2 SYGVKD. This CDR3 region has 12 residues. Trimming pared 2 bases from V and 1 base from J, leaving 2 bases between. In DNA, the CDR3 is TGTGCCATCAGTGAGATCCAAGAGACCCAGTACTTC. Translating gives CAISEIQETQYF.

This clone has only one observation. This rearrangement joins TRBV9 to TRBJ1-4; 12 bases agree with TRBD1. Unmatched junction bases numbered 8, after V lost 3 bases and J lost 8 bases. Germline CDR1 SGDLS, CDR2 YYNGEE. The length of the CDR3 is 16 residues. The CDR3 loop is CASSAGGQGAKEKLFF. CDR3 nucleotides: TGTGCCAGCAGCGCGGGGGGACAGGGGGCGAAAGAAAAACTGTTTTTT.

This clone was seen more than once but under ten times. The chain joins TRBV10-1 to TRBJ2-7, with 7 bases matching TRBD1. The germline gives CDR1 WNHNN, CDR2 SYGVQD (reference sequence). After removal of 8 bases from V and 3 bases from J, the junction contained 7 bases not matched to a gene. CDR3 size: 13 residues. This chain's CDR3 is CASGGQSYYEQYF. The CDR3 DNA follows: TGCGCCAGCGGGGGACAGTCCTACTACGAGCAGTACTTC.

Note on this clone: This may arise from a read error, as a much more abundant clone is one base away. The same CDR3 arises from other DNA sequences in this sample as well. The J gene is TRBJ1-2, the V gene TRBV5-4; D is perhaps TRBD1 (5 bases). The CDR3 runs to 14 residues. Trimming took off 0 bases at V and 0 bases at J, with 6 bases between the two ends. In germline, CDR1 is SGHNT, CDR2 YYREEE (reference sequence). This CDR3 reads CASSLGGSNYGYTF. The CDR3 coding sequence is TGTGCCAGCAGCTTGGGGGGGTCTAACTATGGCTACACCTTC.

The chain carries TRBV29-1 and TRBJ2-1; TRBD2 agrees at 9 bases. The CDR3 length is 14 residues. Germline V gene lookup returns CDR1 SQVTM and CDR2 ANQGSEA. V gave up 4 bases and J gave up 6 bases; unmatched junction bases: 7. CDR3 amino acids: CSVVVSGRGNEQFF. The DNA for the CDR3 is TGCAGCGTTGTCGTTAGCGGGAGAGGCAATGAGCAGTTCTTC.

Worth noting for this clone: At the DNA level, this CDR3 is encoded by other sequences in the same sample as well. The CDR3 DNA follows: TGTGCCTGGAGGCTAGCGGGAGGCACCGGGGAGCTGTTTTTT. Its translation: CAWRLAGGTGELFF. The chain couples TRBV30 to TRBJ2-2; 11 bases align to TRBD2. The CDR3 has 14 amino acids. The germline V gene encodes CDR1 GTSNPN and CDR2 SVGIG (reference sequence). J gave up 4 bases and V 3 bases, and 1 base lay outside the gene matches.

The chain employs TRBV19 and TRBJ2-7, with TRBD2 matching over 10 bases. V was clipped by 7 bases and J by 0 bases; unmatched bases: 6. Germline V gene sequence: CDR1 LNHDA, CDR2 SQIVND (reference sequence). The CDR3 sequence is 15 residues long. Here the CDR3 reads CASKTSGDSSYEQYF. For the CDR3, the DNA is TGTGCCAGTAAAACTAGCGGGGATTCCTCCTACGAGCAGTACTTC.

The genes are TRBV28 and TRBJ1-2; a weak D match, TRBD1 (5 bases). This CDR3 comprises 14 residues. Trimming pared 7 bases from V and 8 bases from J, leaving 20 bases between. Germline assignment: CDR1 MDHEN and CDR2 SYDVKM. The chain's CDR3 is CASTQGLAAWGYTF. In DNA, the CDR3 is TGTGCCAGCACCCAGGGATTGGCGGCATGGGGCTACACCTTC.

This clone was found once. This rearrangement joins TRBV22-1 to TRBJ2-7; the table's D call TRBD1 went unverified against the DNA. TRBV22-1 is labeled a pseudogene. The CDR3 is made up of 11 amino acids. CDR3 in DNA: TGTCCTGGGACAGTCTCCTACGAGCAGTACTTC. Its protein is CPGTVSYEQYF.

The chain is built from TRBV27 and TRBJ1-5, with 10 bases identical to TRBD1. The CDR3 has 15 residues. With V trimmed by 3 bases and J by 2 bases, 1 base remained unmatched. In germline, CDR1 is MNHEY, CDR2 SMNVEV (reference sequence). CDR3 sequence (DNA): TGTGCCAGCAGTTTCGGACAGGGGGGCAATCAGCCCCAGCATTTT. This translates into CASSFGQGGNQPQHF.

The rearrangement links TRBV19 to TRBJ2-2; D remains unclear. V lost 1 base to trimming and J lost 4 bases, with 10 bases between them. The germline CDR1 and CDR2 sequences are LNHDA and SQIVND (reference sequence). The CDR3 is 15 amino acids. This CDR3 is CASSIVRRSTGELFF. The CDR3 nucleotides are TGTGCCAGTAGTATAGTTAGGCGTAGCACCGGGGAGCTGTTTTTT.

Worth noting for this clone: A junction end diverges from the germline sequence, so it may reflect a read error. V and J are TRBV2 and TRBJ1-1; no definite D call. The CDR3 sequence is 13 residues long. Germline CDR1 and CDR2: SNHLY and FYNNEI. The CDR3 region has the DNA TGTGCCAGCAGCATGCAGGAGAACAGTGAAGCTTTCTTT. Translation: CASSMQENSEAFF.

As regards this clone: A far larger clone is a single base away, which makes a read error likely. The chain joins TRBV5-1 to TRBJ2-7; D is unresolved. CDR1 and CDR2 (germline): SGHRS, YFSETQ. The CDR3 has 14 residues. The V gene lost 4 bases and the J gene lost 4 bases, with 15 bases spanning the gap. DNA for the CDR3: TGCGCCAGCAGCCCCGGTGGCAGATCTTACGAGCAGTACTTC. Translation: CASSPGGRSYEQYF.

The chain carries TRBV25-1 and TRBJ2-1; D is possibly TRBD1 (5 bases). With 3 bases removed from V and 1 base from J, the gap between germline ends came to 16 bases. This CDR3 comprises 17 residues. The germline V gene has CDR1 MGHDK and CDR2 SYGVNS. Here the CDR3 DNA reads TGTGCCAGCAGTGACATAACAGGCCTAGGATCCTACAATGAGCAGTTCTTC. It yields the protein CASSDITGLGSYNEQFF. Filled out from reference TRBV25-1 and TRBJ2-1, the complete variable domain reads EADIYQTPRYLVIGTGKKITLECSQTMGHDKMYWYQQDPGMELHLIHYSYGVNSTEKGDLSSESTVSRIRTEHFPLTLESARPSHTSQYLCASSDITGLGSYNEQFFGPGTRLTVL.

This clone turned up a few times. The V call is TRBV28, the J call TRBJ2-4; the D is unclear. The length of the CDR3 is 12 residues. V was trimmed by 1 base and J by 7 bases, leaving 5 bases between them. The V gene's germline CDR1 is MDHEN and CDR2 SYDVKM. CDR3 sequence reads: CASSLFRNIQYF. CDR3 bases: TGTGCCAGCAGTTTATTCCGCAACATTCAGTACTTC.